The 12 T cell receptor beta chains reported below all come from one sample, sequenced in a study of lymphopenia after photon versus proton radiotherapy. Using immunoSEQ multiplex PCR, the repertoire was profiled, and TCRdb retains in-frame clones only, with some absent. The sample contains around 20,000 clones, approximately 92% of which appear only once. Source: peripheral blood, taken from a patient treated with photon-based radiotherapy. These receptors originate from a woman in her 40s with cholangiocarcinoma.

This clone is a singleton in its sample. The chain is built from TRBV7-2 and TRBJ2-1; no definite D call. Trimming took 1 base from V and 9 from J, leaving 16 bases between them. Germline-derived CDR1 and CDR2 are SGHTA and FQGNSA. The CDR3 has 15 residues. The CDR3 nucleotides read TGTGCCAGCAGCTTAGTCGGTTCCCGCGGCCCTGAGCAGTTCTTC. It codes for CASSLVGSRGPEQFF.

This clone was counted a single time. This rearrangement joins TRBV2 to TRBJ2-5; 10 positions match TRBD1. Per the germline V gene, CDR1 is SNHLY and CDR2 is FYNNEI. CDR3 length: 16 amino acids. V lost 3 bases and J lost 5; bases outside the gene matches: 9. The CDR3 protein is CASSDGGQGDRETQYF. The CDR3 nucleotides read TGTGCCAGCAGTGATGGCGGACAGGGGGATAGGGAGACCCAGTACTTC.

This rearrangement joins TRBV5-5 to TRBJ1-2, with 9 nucleotides matching TRBD1. The CDR3 spans 17 residues. Germline V gives CDR1 SGHKS, CDR2 YYEKEE (reference sequence). The V segment lost 0 bases and the J segment 2 bases; nucleotides outside the gene matches: 8. The CDR3 region has the DNA TGTGCCAGCAGCTTGGCCGAAGGACAGGGGTTCAACTATGGCTACACCTTC. Its protein product is CASSLAEGQGFNYGYTF.

The chain's CDR3 is CASSESGGRGTEAFF. As DNA, the CDR3 is TGCGCCAGCAGTGAGTCGGGGGGACGGGGCACTGAAGCTTTCTTT. J is TRBJ1-1 and V is TRBV10-2, with a possible D match to TRBD1 (5 bases). Germline loops: CDR1 WSHSY, CDR2 SAAADI. This CDR3 has 15 amino acids. The ends were cut back, 0 bases at V and 4 bases at J, with 12 bases in the middle.

This sequence joins TRBV5-6 and TRBJ1-1; unclear D gene. The CDR3 spans 15 residues. Germline V CDR1 and CDR2: SGHDT, YYEEEE. With 6 bases removed from V and 1 base from J, the gap between germline ends came to 16 bases. The CDR3, as DNA: TGTGCCAGCACCCTGGAGGCGAGACCGAACACTGAAGCTTTCTTT. Its translation: CASTLEARPNTEAFF.

V usage is TRBV6-1 and J usage is TRBJ1-5; D remains ambiguous. Trimming removed 6 bases from V and 4 bases from J, with 16 bases in between. The CDR3 extends over 15 amino acids. CDR1 is MNHNS, CDR2 SASEGT, per germline. The CDR3 loop reads CASRGTSGPNQPQHF. CDR3 DNA: TGTGCCAGCAGAGGTACTTCAGGTCCGAATCAGCCCCAGCATTTT.

The chain combines TRBV29-1 with TRBJ2-1, with D possibly TRBD2 on 5 matching bases. Trimming took 7 bases from V and 10 from J, leaving 17 bases between them. Germline CDR1 is SQVTM and CDR2 is ANQGSEA. The CDR3 runs to 12 residues. The CDR3: CSGRTGLEEQFF. The CDR3 DNA is TGCAGCGGAAGGACTGGGCTGGAGGAGCAGTTCTTC.

The CDR3 DNA reads TGTGCCTGGAGTGTGGGGGGCCGCACTGAAGCTTTCTTT. Translating it yields CAWSVGGRTEAFF. V and J are TRBV30 and TRBJ1-1, with D tentatively TRBD1 (6 bases). Trimming took off 0 bases at V and 4 bases at J, with 9 bases between the two ends. The CDR3 totals 13 residues. Germline V gives CDR1 GTSNPN, CDR2 SVGIG (reference sequence).

The genes are TRBV15 and TRBJ1-5; no definite D call. Germline V lookup: CDR1 LNHNV, CDR2 YYDKDF (reference sequence). CDR3 length: 13 amino acids. V lost 0 bases to trimming and J lost 6 bases, with 6 bases between them. CDR3 protein: CATSRDNGQPQHF. In DNA form, the CDR3 reads TGTGCCACCAGCAGAGATAATGGTCAGCCCCAGCATTTT.

This chain links TRBV19 with TRBJ1-1; tentative D call: TRBD1 (5 bases). The CDR3 runs 17 residues. V gave up 3 bases and J gave up 1 base, with 18 bases separating them. The germline V gene has CDR1 LNHDA and CDR2 SQIVND (reference sequence). The CDR3 here is CASSISEGSVWNTEAFF. CDR3 bases: TGTGCCAGTAGTATTTCTGAGGGGTCAGTATGGAACACTGAAGCTTTCTTT.

The V gene is TRBV21-1, the J gene TRBJ2-1. TRBV21-1 is shown as a pseudogene. The CDR3 sequence is 16 residues long. The CDR3 loop reads CASSKVGVRGHNEQFF. CDR3 coding DNA: TGTGCCAGCAGCAAAGTGGGGGTTAGGGGACACAATGAGCAGTTCTTC.

The chain employs TRBV11-3 and TRBJ1-1, with D possibly being TRBD1 (5 bases). CDR1 and CDR2 (germline): SGHNT, YENEEA. Trimming left V 5 bases short and J 0 bases short, with 7 bases between. This CDR3 has 13 amino acids. Here the CDR3 reads CASSVGVNTEAFF. CDR3 nucleotides: TGTGCCAGCAGCGTGGGGGTGAACACTGAAGCTTTCTTT.